This T cell receptor beta chain was captured by sequencing in a study of cytotoxic CD8 clonotypes in ibrutinib-treated CLL. Turning to the study itself: The average sample held around 260,000 productive templates and fewer than 100,000 productive rearrangements.

General observations from the study: Rising at ibrutinib response, clonality subsequently fell back toward baseline at progression.

Deletions cut 1 base from V and 2 bases from J, with 5 bases between. The CDR3 is made up of 13 amino acids. CDR1 is SNHLY and CDR2 is FYNNEI in the germline V gene. Target depth was 1 in 200,000 to 1 in 1 million T cells, about 10x per clonotype. Profiled with immunoSEQ multiplex PCR; TCRdb holds only in-frame clones, not every one. This sample yields under 200,000 clones, of which about 80% are seen a single time; about 2% belongs to the top ten. As to this clone: Antigen: not known.

The chain joins TRBV2 to TRBJ1-1; D gene unclear. The sample consisted of PBMCs, taken after 12 months of ibrutinib treatment. The clonotype originates from a human donor with chronic lymphocytic leukemia. CDR3 protein: CASSEEGNTEAFF. The CDR3 DNA reads as TGTGCCAGCAGTGAAGAGGGCAACACTGAAGCTTTCTTT.